This entry concerns a single T cell receptor beta chain. No antigen is known for it. This CDR3 is built from 16 residues. Trimming shortened V by 1 base and J by 1 base, and 12 bases separated the two germline ends. The germline gives CDR1 LGHNA, CDR2 YSLEER. Profiling relied on immunoSEQ multiplex PCR, and the TCRdb table lists in-frame clones only, not all of them. Of under 30,000 clones in the sample, approximately 80% were seen once. This sample was taken from a study of lymphopenia after photon versus proton radiotherapy. Study results and caveats: Only patients who died were analyzed for survival; proton advantage is unproven. After the lymphocyte nadir, photon-treated repertoires showed oligoclonal expansion, especially of CD8+ Temra cells. In patients who died, overall survival fell as post-nadir TCR diversity dropped more.

This rearrangement joins TRBV4-3 to TRBJ2-3; perhaps TRBD2 as D (6 bases). The sequence came from a man aged 35 to 55 with gastric cancer. The starting material was peripheral blood, obtained from a patient treated with photon-based radiotherapy. The CDR3 region is CASSQGSERGTDTQYF. CDR3 coding DNA: TGCGCCAGCAGCCAAGGTTCGGAGCGGGGCACAGATACGCAGTATTTT.